The clone carrying this T cell receptor (beta chain) appeared a few times. As yet, its antigen is unknown. The sample belongs to a study of regulatory T cells in long-lasting Graves disease. Overall study context: The term persistent Graves' disease signified upward of 5 years on antithyroid drugs with positive TSH receptor antibodies.

Deletions cut 4 bases from V and 1 base from J, with 10 bases between. Per the germline V gene, CDR1 is MDHEN and CDR2 is SYDVKM. The CDR3 spans 14 residues. Whole-study results and caveats: Persistent disease exhibited a predilection for TRBV28, TRBJ1-2 and TRBJ2-5.

Time point in this sample: persistent/refractory GD, antithyroid drugs over 5 years with positive TRAb. PBMC-extracted RNA yielded the TCR library. Diagnosing Graves' disease relied on the American Thyroid Association guidelines. Patients of an endocrinology department in Xi'an, China, were included. Arm-PCR of CDR3 regions and iRepertoire HTBI primers were the basis on which TCR beta libraries were built. TCRdb itself ran the multiplex PCR reads through MiXCR, one entry per CDR3 protein. The repertoire has some 440,000 distinct CDR3 sequences, roughly 20% of them found once; the top ten carry 7.8%. This chain connects TRBV28 to TRBJ2-5; D ambiguous. This TCR was sampled from a female donor with Graves disease. The sample was peripheral blood mononuclear cells (PBMCs), taken when the disease was refractory, from a patient treated with antithyroid drugs. CDR3 bases: TGTGCCAGCAGTTCCCAGCAAGTCCAAGAGACCCAGTACTTC. Residues: CASSSQQVQETQYF. The full variable domain, in which reference TRBV28 and TRBJ2-5 provide the parts outside the CDR3, is DVKVTQSSRYLVKRTGEKVFLECVQDMDHENMFWYRQDPGLGLRLIYFSYDVKMKEKGDIPEGYSVSREKKERFSLILESASTNQTSMYLCASSSQQVQETQYFGPGTRLLVL.